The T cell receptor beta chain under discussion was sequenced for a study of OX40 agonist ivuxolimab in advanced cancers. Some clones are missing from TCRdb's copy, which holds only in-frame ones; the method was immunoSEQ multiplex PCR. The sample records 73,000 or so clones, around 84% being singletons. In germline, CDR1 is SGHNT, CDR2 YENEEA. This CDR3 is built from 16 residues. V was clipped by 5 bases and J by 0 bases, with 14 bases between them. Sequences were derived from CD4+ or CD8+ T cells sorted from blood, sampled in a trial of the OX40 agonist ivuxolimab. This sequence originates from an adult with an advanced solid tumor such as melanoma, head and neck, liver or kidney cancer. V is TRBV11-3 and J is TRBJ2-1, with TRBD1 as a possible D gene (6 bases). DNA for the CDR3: TGTGCCAGCAGCCGACAGAGGGGACACTCCTACAATGAGCAGTTCTTC. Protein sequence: CASSRQRGHSYNEQFF.